The 20 T cell receptor beta chains below all came from one sample that was sequenced in a study of blood T cell repertoires in COVID-19. Some clones are missing from TCRdb's copy, which holds only in-frame ones; the method was immunoSEQ multiplex PCR. The repertoire consists of under 250,000 clones, with roughly 88% occurring once and the leading ten covering 18%. The sample consisted of peripheral blood. Receptors were obtained from a man aged 50 to 60 with COVID-19, enrolled during active disease.

The V and J genes are TRBV2 and TRBJ2-2; tentative D call: TRBD2 (6 bases). The CDR3 has 15 amino acids. CDR1 is SNHLY and CDR2 is FYNNEI in the germline V gene. The V end was cut by 6 bases, the J end by 7 bases, with 18 bases between. The CDR3 spells CASRTAGPDGGELFF. In DNA form, the CDR3 reads TGTGCCAGCAGGACGGCGGGGCCCGACGGCGGGGAGCTGTTTTTT.

This rearrangement joins TRBV7-2 to TRBJ1-3; tentatively, D is TRBD1 (5 bases). This CDR3 is built from 16 residues. V lost 5 bases and J lost 0, with 14 bases in between. Germline values: CDR1 SGHTA, CDR2 FQGNSA. CDR3: CASSTRQLSSGNTIYF. DNA for the CDR3: TGTGCCAGCAGCACGCGACAGTTATCCTCTGGAAACACCATATATTTT.

This chain connects TRBV29-1 to TRBJ2-3, with D perhaps TRBD1 (5 bases). Trimming shortened V by 5 bases and J by 2 bases, and 14 bases separated the two germline ends. The CDR3 runs to 14 residues. Germline V gives CDR1 SQVTM, CDR2 ANQGSEA. In DNA form, the CDR3 reads TGCAGCGTTTCTGACAGAACCAACACAGATACGCAGTATTTT. The encoded protein is CSVSDRTNTDTQYF.

This clone was seen only once. The V gene is TRBV25-1, the J gene TRBJ1-2; no clear D gene. V was shortened by 2 bases and J by 7 bases, with 11 bases between the two germline ends. The germline V gene has CDR1 MGHDK and CDR2 SYGVNS. This CDR3 comprises 13 residues. The CDR3 DNA reads as TGTGCCAGCAGTGAACCCGGCGGCCCTGGCTACACCTTC. This gives the protein CASSEPGGPGYTF.

The chain uses TRBV5-1 and TRBJ2-7, with 11 bases lining up with TRBD1. The V segment lost 3 bases and the J segment 3 bases; nucleotides outside the gene matches: 8. The length of the CDR3 is 16 residues. In germline, CDR1 is SGHRS, CDR2 YFSETQ. CDR3 sequence: CASSWAGQGDFYEQYF. In DNA form, the CDR3 reads TGCGCCAGCAGCTGGGCGGGACAGGGGGATTTCTACGAGCAGTACTTC.

The J gene is TRBJ2-3, the V gene TRBV7-2; TRBD2 matches 7 bases. With 2 bases clipped from V and 5 bases from J, the junction kept 4 bases outside the gene matches. CDR1 and CDR2 from the germline V gene are SGHTA and FQGNSA. The CDR3 consists of 14 residues. The CDR3 spells CASSLNPGGDTQYF. CDR3 nucleotides: TGTGCCAGCAGCTTAAATCCGGGAGGAGATACGCAGTATTTT. Full variable domain (missing parts from reference TRBV7-2 and TRBJ2-3): GAGVSQSPSNKVTEKGKDVELRCDPISGHTALYWYRQSLGQGLEFLIYFQGNSAPDKSGLPSDRFSAERTGGSVSTLTIQRTQQEDSAVYLCASSLNPGGDTQYFGPGTRLTVL.

The sample holds one count of this clone. The rearrangement links TRBV18 to TRBJ1-2; 8 bases match TRBD1. CDR1 is KGHSH, CDR2 LQKENI, per germline. This CDR3 comprises 15 residues. The trim removed 3 bases at V and 3 bases at J, leaving 6 bases unmatched. In DNA form, the CDR3 reads TGTGCCAGCTCACCGGAGGACAGGGTGTACTATGGCTACACCTTC. Its protein is CASSPEDRVYYGYTF.

In this sample, this clone turned up many times. This chain uses TRBV7-3 with TRBJ2-7, with 12 nucleotides matching TRBD1. CDR3 size: 17 residues. V dropped 3 bases and J dropped 0; count of bases not matched to a gene: 6. From germline, CDR1 is SGHTA and CDR2 FQGTGA. As DNA, the CDR3 is TGTGCCAGCAGCTTGGGGACAGGGGGCATGGCCTCCTACGAGCAGTACTTC. It encodes CASSLGTGGMASYEQYF.

This chain connects TRBV3-1 (or the pseudogene TRBV3-2) to TRBJ2-1; D not certain. From germline, CDR1 is LGHDT and CDR2 YNNKEL (reference sequence). The CDR3 has 15 residues. The V and J ends lost 2 bases and 0 bases respectively, with 8 bases between them. The CDR3 reads CASSQMVSSYNEQFF. The CDR3 nucleotides are TGTGCCAGCAGCCAAATGGTGAGCTCCTACAATGAGCAGTTCTTC.

The genes are TRBV18 and TRBJ2-7; D uncertain. The CDR3 spans 14 residues. The V gene's germline CDR1 is KGHSH and CDR2 LQKENI. Between the trimmed V and J ends, which lost 3 bases and 2 bases, there was a span of 11 bases. The CDR3: CASSPSGPAYEQYF. The CDR3 coding sequence is TGTGCCAGCTCACCGTCGGGTCCTGCCTACGAGCAGTACTTC.

The rearrangement uses TRBV24-1 and TRBJ2-1, with 11 bases that match TRBD2. Losses at the gene ends were 7 bases for V and 7 bases for J; bases not matched to a gene: 5. Germline values: CDR1 KGHDR, CDR2 SFDVKD. The CDR3 sequence is 14 residues long. The CDR3 DNA reads TGTGCCACCAGGGGTAGCGGGGGGGGTAATGAGCAGTTCTTC. Translation gives CATRGSGGGNEQFF.

This chain links TRBV5-1 with TRBJ2-2; 10 bases agree with TRBD1. Germline CDR1 reads SGHRS; CDR2 reads YFSETQ. The trim removed 2 bases at V and 7 bases at J, leaving 5 bases unmatched. This CDR3 spans 15 amino acids. The CDR3 bases are TGCGCCAGCAGCTTTGTGGGACAGGGGAGCGGGGAGCTGTTTTTT. Translating it yields CASSFVGQGSGELFF.

This chain uses TRBV5-4 with TRBJ1-6, with D possibly matching TRBD1 (5 bases). Between the trimmed V and J ends, which lost 0 bases and 4 bases, there was a span of 5 bases. Per the germline V gene, CDR1 is SGHNT and CDR2 is YYREEE (reference sequence). The CDR3 loop spans 14 amino acids. The CDR3 region is CASSLGQYNSPLHF. The CDR3 DNA sequence: TGTGCCAGCAGCTTGGGACAGTATAATTCACCCCTCCACTTT.

This clone was seen once. The chain couples TRBV19 to TRBJ2-7, with a tentative D call TRBD2 (6 bases). The CDR3 is made up of 15 amino acids. CDR1 is LNHDA, CDR2 SQIVND, per germline (reference sequence). The V gene lost 5 bases and the J gene lost 4 bases, with 18 bases spanning the gap. CDR3 sequence (DNA): TGTGCCAGTAGTCCCGGGACTGCCCCGGGATACGAGCAGTACTTC. Translating gives CASSPGTAPGYEQYF.

The chain couples TRBV5-1 to TRBJ2-2; 9 positions match TRBD1. Germline V gives CDR1 SGHRS, CDR2 YFSETQ. This CDR3 has 15 amino acids. Unmatched junction bases numbered 2, after V lost 3 bases and J lost 2 bases. This CDR3 is CASSWTGENTGELFF. CDR3 nucleotides: TGCGCCAGCAGCTGGACAGGGGAAAACACCGGGGAGCTGTTTTTT.

The genes are TRBV5-1 and TRBJ2-7; TRBD1 aligns across 7 bases. CDR3 length equals 14 residues. CDR1 is SGHRS and CDR2 is YFSETQ in the germline V gene. With 3 bases clipped from V and 2 bases from J, the junction kept 5 bases outside the gene matches. CDR3: CASSSTGNPYEQYF. The CDR3 region has the DNA TGCGCCAGCAGCTCGACAGGGAACCCCTACGAGCAGTACTTC.

The V call is TRBV10-3, the J call TRBJ1-4; a possible D gene is TRBD1 (5 bases). The CDR3 is 15 residues long. Germline V gene data show CDR1 as ENHRY and CDR2 as SYGVKD. V was clipped by 0 bases and J by 7 bases, with 12 bases between them. CDR3 in DNA: TGTGCCATCAGTGAGTCGGGGGGGAGAGTTGAAAAACTGTTTTTT. Its protein is CAISESGGRVEKLFF.

The rearrangement uses TRBV14 and TRBJ2-7; 11 nucleotides agree with TRBD1. Trimming removed 3 bases from V and 6 bases from J; junction bases left unmatched: 4. Germline CDR1 reads SGHDN; CDR2 reads FVKESK. The CDR3 has 14 amino acids. CDR3 nucleotides: TGTGCCAGCAGCCATCTGGACAGGGGGCTCGAGCAGTACTTC. It specifies CASSHLDRGLEQYF.

The chain combines TRBV9 with TRBJ2-7; D possibly corresponds to TRBD1 (6 bases). In germline, CDR1 is SGDLS, CDR2 YYNGEE. V lost 4 bases to trimming and J lost 6 bases, with 20 bases between them. The CDR3 spans 15 residues. The CDR3, as DNA: TGTGCCAGCAGCCCATACCAGGGGCTTTCTCTCGAGCAGTACTTC. Translation gives CASSPYQGLSLEQYF. The whole variable domain, remainder taken from reference TRBV9 and TRBJ2-7, is DSGVTQTPKHLITATGQRVTLRCSPRSGDLSVYWYQQSLDQGLQFLIQYYNGEERAKGNILERFSAQQFPDLHSELNLSSLELGDSALYFCASSPYQGLSLEQYFGPGTRLTVT.

This clone occurred once. V and J are TRBV5-1 and TRBJ2-2, with TRBD2 matching over 8 bases. Losses at the gene ends were 0 bases for V and 6 bases for J; bases not matched to a gene: 7. The CDR3 spans 16 residues. Germline CDR1 reads SGHRS; CDR2 reads YFSETQ. The CDR3, as DNA: TGCGCCAGCAGCTTGGACCAGCGGGAGAGGTCCGGGGAGCTGTTTTTT. Its translation: CASSLDQRERSGELFF.